This entry describes one TCR beta chain. From germline, CDR1 is SGHAT and CDR2 FQNNGV. V lost 7 bases and J 6 bases, leaving 13 bases between the germline ends. This CDR3 is built from 13 residues. Generated by immunoSEQ multiplex PCR, the TCRdb table keeps only in-frame clones and is missing some. This sample carries about 130,000 clones, approximately 90% of them seen once, and the ten largest clones take about 6.6%. These data are taken from a study of cytomegalovirus exposure and HLA in healthy donors. The rearrangement links TRBV11-2 to TRBJ2-1, with a tentative D call TRBD1 (6 bases). The sequenced sample was PBMCs. The source of this sequence is a woman aged 30 to 39 in good health and CMV-seropositive. In DNA form, the CDR3 reads TGTGCCAGCACTCAGACAGGTCCCAATGAGCAGTTCTTC. Translation gives CASTQTGPNEQFF.